This T cell receptor beta chain derives from a study of shared clonotypes between healthy human individuals. As concerns this clone: As yet, its antigen is unknown.

Some 30,000 T cell genomes, or about 200 ng DNA, went into the sorted-subset replicate PCRs. Method: immunoSEQ multiplex PCR; TCRdb's copy keeps in-frame clones and lacks some. Of about 2.3 million clones listed, just under 95% were seen once; the top ten hold around 0.4%. Overall study results and limits: On the whole, naive subsets had larger estimated richness than memory subsets had. Only blood was sampled; tissue repertoires likely differ.

Partitioning of CD4+ cells yielded a CD45RA+ naive subset and a CD45RA-negative memory subset. The specimen sequenced was naive CD4+ T cells from PBMCs. Noted subset: CD45RA+ positively selected. The receptor's source is a man aged 18 to 30 in good health. Some clones in this sample may be carry-over from other donors' samples.

DNA of the CDR3: TGCGCCAGCAGCTTCGGACTAGCGGACTCGGGGGAGCAGTTCTTC. This gives the protein CASSFGLADSGEQFF. The chain carries TRBV5-1 and TRBJ2-1; 10 bases are shared with TRBD2. V shed 2 bases and J 10 bases; nucleotides not matched to a gene: 9. This CDR3 comprises 15 residues. Germline V lookup: CDR1 SGHRS, CDR2 YFSETQ.